This is a list of T cell receptor beta chains from one sample in a study of blood T cells in healthy people across ages. TCRdb passed the 5' RACE reads through MiXCR, listing each CDR3 protein once. This table has roughly 800,000 distinct CDR3 sequences, approximately 53% appearing once. Sequenced input: blood. The receptors shown here come from a man of 80 years or more in good health. The CDR3 runs from the conserved cysteine through the conserved F or W. D genes are given only for firm matches. Only some rows state a clone size, as once, few, many or a class for expanded clones.

clone_size d_call j_call v_call cdr3_nt cdr3_aa
NA TRBD2 TRBJ2-3 TRBV27 TGTGCCAGCAGTCCCGAAATAGCGGGAGTAGACGCGTATTTT CASSPEIAGVDAYF
NA NA TRBJ2-3 TRBV11-3 TGTGCCAGCAGCTTAGGTTCAGGGTTGGTGGATACGCAGTATTTT CASSLGSGLVDTQYF
NA TRBD2 TRBJ2-5 TRBV24-1 TGTGCCACCAGTCATCCTTTTTCTCTTAGCGGGAGGTACAATGAGCAGTACTTC CATSHPFSLSGRYNEQYF
few TRBD2 TRBJ2-3 TRBV5-6 TGTGCCAGCAGCTTAGCTTTAACCGCCGGACTAGCGGGAGAGCACAGATACGCGTATTTT CASSLALTAGLAGEHRYAYF
NA TRBD2 TRBJ2-7 TRBV12-3/TRBV12-4 TGTGCCAGCAGTAAAGCGGGAGCAAAAGGCGAGCGGTACTTC CASSKAGAKGERYF
once TRBD2 TRBJ2-7 TRBV20-1 TGCAGTGCTACCCTCAAAGAGCCGGGACTAGACCTTTTGGAGCAGTACTTC CSATLKEPGLDLLEQYF
NA NA TRBJ1-2 TRBV29-1 TGCAGCGCCAGGGAAACGGGCTATGGCTACACCTTC CSARETGYGYTF
NA NA TRBJ2-3 TRBV30 TGTGCCCTTGACAACAGGGGGGGCAGATACGCGTATTTT CALDNRGGRYAYF
few NA TRBJ2-7 TRBV7-2 TGTGCCGAATGGGACGGGCACTCCTACGAGCAGTACTTC CAEWDGHSYEQYF
NA NA TRBJ2-7 TRBV18 TGTGCCAGCTCACACGGGACGCCGAGGAGCGAGCAGTACTTC CASSHGTPRSEQYF
few TRBD2 TRBJ2-5 TRBV20-1 TGCAGTGCTCACACGGGCGGGGGGTGGACTAGCGTAGGCGAGACCCAGTACTTC CSAHTGGGWTSVGETQYF
NA TRBD2 TRBJ2-5 TRBV11-2 TGTGCCAGCAGCCGCCCCGGGACTAGCGGGAGGAAGACCCAGTACTTC CASSRPGTSGRKTQYF
NA NA TRBJ1-1 TRBV2 TGTGCCAGCAGTCCCCCCTCTCGAATGGAGGCGTACACTGAAGCTTTCTTT CASSPPSRMEAYTEAFF
NA NA TRBJ2-6 TRBV6-5 TGTGCCAGCACTAGGAGATCCTCTGGGGCCAACGTCCTGACTTTC CASTRRSSGANVLTF
once NA TRBJ2-4 TRBV11-1 TGTGCCAGCAGCTTGGCAGGGAGCCCCAAAAACATTCAGTACTTC CASSLAGSPKNIQYF
NA TRBD1 TRBJ1-5 TRBV5-1 TGCGCCAGCAGCCCCGGGACAGGGACCCATAGCAATCAGCCCCAGCATTTT CASSPGTGTHSNQPQHF
few TRBD2 TRBJ2-1 TRBV4-1 TGCGCCAGCAGCCAGGGGAGCGGGAGAACACATAGTGAGCAGTTCTTC CASSQGSGRTHSEQFF
NA TRBD2 TRBJ2-5 TRBV3-1 TGTGCCAGCAGCCAAGAGACTAGCGGGGTCGGGTGGGAGACCCAGTACTTC CASSQETSGVGWETQYF
few NA TRBJ2-1 TRBV10-3 TGTGCCATCAGTTCGAGTAACAATGAGCAGTTCTTC CAISSSNNEQFF
NA NA TRBJ2-4 TRBV12-3/TRBV12-4 TGTGCCAGCAGACCGCCCGGCACGGCCAAAAACATTCAGTACTTC CASRPPGTAKNIQYF
NA TRBD2 TRBJ2-1 TRBV7-2 TGTGCCAGCAGCTTAACGGCTAGCGGGAGGGGCGTCCCCTACAATGAGCAGTTCTTC CASSLTASGRGVPYNEQFF
NA NA TRBJ2-1 TRBV12-3/TRBV12-4 TGTGCCAGCCTCCGTAGCGAAAGCTCCTACAATGAGCAGTTCTTC CASLRSESSYNEQFF
NA NA TRBJ2-1 TRBV10-3 TGTGCCATCAGGAACCGGGACACAAACAATGAGCAGTTCTTC CAIRNRDTNNEQFF
NA TRBD1 TRBJ1-2 TRBV27 TGTGCCAGCAGGCCCCCTGCGACAGGGAACTATGGCTACACCTTC CASRPPATGNYGYTF
NA NA TRBJ1-2 TRBV7-2 TGTGCCAGCAGACACGACGGTTCCTATGGCTACACCTTC CASRHDGSYGYTF
once NA TRBJ2-7 TRBV25-1 TGTGCCAGCAGTGGCACCGGGAGCTCAGAACGCGAGCAGTACTTC CASSGTGSSEREQYF
NA NA TRBJ2-4 TRBV19 TGTGCCAGTAGTCCCAAGACTAGAACTCTAGCCAAAAACATTCAGTACTTC CASSPKTRTLAKNIQYF
once NA TRBJ2-5 TRBV5-4 TGTGCCAGCAGCCCGGGCGACAACCAAGAGACCCAGTACTTC CASSPGDNQETQYF
NA NA TRBJ2-1 TRBV20-1 TGCAGTGCTAGGCTGGGCTCCGTGGGAAATGAGCAGTTCTTC CSARLGSVGNEQFF
NA TRBD1 TRBJ2-3 TRBV4-1 TGCGCCAGCAGCCACGGACAGGGAAGGGGATACGCGTATTTT CASSHGQGRGYAYF
NA TRBD2 TRBJ2-1 TRBV30 TGTGCCTGGAGTGGGCGCGGGAGCCGATTCAATGAGCAGTTCTTC CAWSGRGSRFNEQFF
NA NA TRBJ2-1 TRBV4-2 TGTGCCAGCAGCCAAGATGGGACGGCAGACAATGAGCGGTTCTTC CASSQDGTADNERFF
NA NA TRBJ2-3 TRBV7-8 TGTGCCAGCAGCCTAGACGGAAATCCCACAGGTACGCAGTATTTT CASSLDGNPTGTQYF
NA NA TRBJ2-7 TRBV5-5 TGTGCCAGCAGCTTGGCGGGCACGGGGACGACCTACGAGCAGTACTTC CASSLAGTGTTYEQYF
NA NA TRBJ2-1 TRBV29-1 TGCAGCGTTTTTCTTCCGGGACACCGCTACAATGAGCAGTTCTTC CSVFLPGHRYNEQFF
NA NA TRBJ2-1 TRBV5-5 TGTGCCAGCAGCTCCGGGCCGTGGGGATGGAACTCCTACAATGAGCAGTTCTTC CASSSGPWGWNSYNEQFF
NA TRBD2 TRBJ2-3 TRBV9 TGTGCCAGCGCGGTCAGCGGGAGCGGTACAGATACGCAGTATTTT CASAVSGSGTDTQYF
NA TRBD2 TRBJ2-3 TRBV3-1 TGTGCCAGCAGCTTCGGACTAGCGAGCAGCACAGATACGCAGTATTTT CASSFGLASSTDTQYF
few NA TRBJ1-2 TRBV11-2 TGTGCCAGCAGCGTTGATCCCCAGGGGTTCAGAAATGGCTACACCTTC CASSVDPQGFRNGYTF
few TRBD1 TRBJ2-3 TRBV10-3 TGTGCCATCAGCCCCCGGTCCGGGACAGGGGGTTCTGAAGCGTATTTT CAISPRSGTGGSEAYF
NA NA TRBJ1-2 TRBV11-2 TGTGCCAGCAGCTTAGTACCGGGGGCGCGGGGTGGCTACACCTTC CASSLVPGARGGYTF
NA NA TRBJ2-5 TRBV28 TGTGCCAGCATCCCCAGCCTCCGGACAGACCAGTACCAAGAGACCCAGTACTTC CASIPSLRTDQYQETQYF
NA NA TRBJ2-4 TRBV28 TGTGCCAGCAGCACGCCGGAAGAGCAGTACTTC CASSTPEEQYF
NA NA TRBJ2-5 TRBV25-1 TGTGCCAGCAGTGAATCCCGGCTAGGGCGTGGGGAGACCCAGTACTTC CASSESRLGRGETQYF
NA NA TRBJ2-1 TRBV11-3 TGTGCCAGCAGCTATGATGGGGACGGTCATAATGAGCAGTTCTTC CASSYDGDGHNEQFF
few TRBD1 TRBJ2-5 TRBV5-1 TGCGCCAGCAGCCTCACCTACAGGGGCCCGCAAGAGACCCAGTACTTC CASSLTYRGPQETQYF
NA NA TRBJ2-5 TRBV29-1 TGCAGCGTTGAAAGATCGAGAACCCAGTACTTC CSVERSRTQYF
NA NA TRBJ2-5 TRBV5-1 TGCGCCAGCAACTTGGGGGGCGCGGAGACCCAGTACTTC CASNLGGAETQYF
few TRBD2 TRBJ2-1 TRBV2 TGTGCCACTCGCCCTAGCGGGAACAAAGATGAGCAGTTCTTC CATRPSGNKDEQFF
NA TRBD2 TRBJ2-7 TRBV28 TGTGCCAGCAGCTCGGGAGGCCCTCCCTACGAGCAGTACTTC CASSSGGPPYEQYF
NA NA TRBJ1-5 TRBV7-2 TGTGCCAGCAGCTTAGGGGGCGGGTCTTATCAGCCCCAGCATTTT CASSLGGGSYQPQHF
NA NA TRBJ2-3 TRBV28 TGTGCCAGCGTGACTGGCACAGATACGCAGTATTTT CASVTGTDTQYF
NA NA TRBJ1-1 TRBV5-1 TGCGCCAGCAGCTTGATCGGGAGTGAAGCTTTCTTT CASSLIGSEAFF
NA TRBD1 TRBJ2-2 TRBV7-2 TGTGCCAGCAGCCCCCGGGACAGGGAAACCGGGGAGCTGTTTTTT CASSPRDRETGELFF
NA TRBD2 TRBJ2-5 TRBV20-1 TGCAGTGCCCGGCGGGGGAGCGGGAGAACAGAGACCCAGTACTTC CSARRGSGRTETQYF